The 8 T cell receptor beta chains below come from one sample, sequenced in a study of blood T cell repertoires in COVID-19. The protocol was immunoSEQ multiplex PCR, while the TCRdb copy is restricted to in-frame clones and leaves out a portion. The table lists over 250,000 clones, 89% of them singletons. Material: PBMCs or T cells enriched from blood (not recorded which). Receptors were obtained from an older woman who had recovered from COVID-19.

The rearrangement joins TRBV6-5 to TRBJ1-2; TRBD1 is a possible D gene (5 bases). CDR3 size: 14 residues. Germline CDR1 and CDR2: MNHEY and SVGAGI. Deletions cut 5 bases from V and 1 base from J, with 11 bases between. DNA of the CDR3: TGTGCCAGCAGTCCCCCAGGGCGTAACTATGGCTACACCTTC. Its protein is CASSPPGRNYGYTF.

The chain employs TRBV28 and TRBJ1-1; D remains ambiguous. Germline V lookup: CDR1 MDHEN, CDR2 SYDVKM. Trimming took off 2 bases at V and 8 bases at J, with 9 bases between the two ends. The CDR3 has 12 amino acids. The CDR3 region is CASSLMAREAFF. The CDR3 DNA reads TGTGCCAGCAGTTTAATGGCCAGAGAAGCTTTCTTT.

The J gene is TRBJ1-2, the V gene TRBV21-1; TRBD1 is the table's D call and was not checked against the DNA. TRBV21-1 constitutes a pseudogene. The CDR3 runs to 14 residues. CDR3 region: CASSFDRGTYGYTF. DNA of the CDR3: TGTGCCAGCAGCTTCGACAGGGGGACCTATGGCTACACCTTC.

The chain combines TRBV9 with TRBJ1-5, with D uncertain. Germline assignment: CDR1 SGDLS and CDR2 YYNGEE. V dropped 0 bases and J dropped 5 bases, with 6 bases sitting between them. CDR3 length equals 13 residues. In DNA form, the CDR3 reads TGTGCCAGCAGCGTAGCAGGATATCAGCCCCAGCATTTT. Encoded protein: CASSVAGYQPQHF.

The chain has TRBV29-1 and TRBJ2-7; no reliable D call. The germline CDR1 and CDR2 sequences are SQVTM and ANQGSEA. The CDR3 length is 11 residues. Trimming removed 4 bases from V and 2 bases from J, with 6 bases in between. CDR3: CSVVQTYEQYF. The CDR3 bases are TGCAGCGTTGTCCAAACCTACGAGCAGTACTTC.

CDR3 sequence (DNA): TGTGCCAGCAGTAAGCCCCCAGGGCCATTCTACGAGCAGTACTTC. Its protein is CASSKPPGPFYEQYF. This chain joins TRBV28 and TRBJ2-7, with D perhaps matching TRBD1 (5 bases). The germline CDR1 and CDR2 sequences are MDHEN and SYDVKM. V was clipped by 5 bases and J by 3 bases, with 17 bases between them. The CDR3 length is 15 residues.

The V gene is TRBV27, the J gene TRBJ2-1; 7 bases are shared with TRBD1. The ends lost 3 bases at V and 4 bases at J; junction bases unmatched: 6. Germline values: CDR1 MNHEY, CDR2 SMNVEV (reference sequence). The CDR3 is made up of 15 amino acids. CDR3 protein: CASSLVGTAYNEQFF. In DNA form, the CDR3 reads TGTGCCAGCAGTTTGGTCGGGACAGCATACAATGAGCAGTTCTTC.

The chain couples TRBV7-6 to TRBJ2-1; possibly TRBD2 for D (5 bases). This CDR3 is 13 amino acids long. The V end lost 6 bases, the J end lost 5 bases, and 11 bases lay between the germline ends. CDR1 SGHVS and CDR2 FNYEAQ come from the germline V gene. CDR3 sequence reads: CASRGFGNNEQFF. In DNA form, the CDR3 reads TGTGCCAGCAGGGGTTTCGGGAACAATGAGCAGTTCTTC.